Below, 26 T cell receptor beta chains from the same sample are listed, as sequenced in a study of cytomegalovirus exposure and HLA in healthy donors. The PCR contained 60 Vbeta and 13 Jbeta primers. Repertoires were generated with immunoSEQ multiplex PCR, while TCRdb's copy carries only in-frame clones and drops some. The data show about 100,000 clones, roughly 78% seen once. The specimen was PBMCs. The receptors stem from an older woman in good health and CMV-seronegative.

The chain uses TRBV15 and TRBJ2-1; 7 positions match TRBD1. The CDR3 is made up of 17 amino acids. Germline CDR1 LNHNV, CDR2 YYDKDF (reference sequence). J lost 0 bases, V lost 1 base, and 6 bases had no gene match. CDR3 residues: CATSRVQGSYSYNEQFF. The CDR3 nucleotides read TGTGCCACCAGCAGAGTACAGGGGTCGTACTCCTACAATGAGCAGTTCTTC.

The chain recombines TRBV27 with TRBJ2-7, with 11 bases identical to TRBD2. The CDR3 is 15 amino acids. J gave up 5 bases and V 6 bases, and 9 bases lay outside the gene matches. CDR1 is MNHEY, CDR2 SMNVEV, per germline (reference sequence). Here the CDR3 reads CASRGLAGGPHEQYF. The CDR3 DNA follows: TGTGCCAGCAGGGGATTAGCGGGAGGGCCTCACGAGCAGTACTTC.

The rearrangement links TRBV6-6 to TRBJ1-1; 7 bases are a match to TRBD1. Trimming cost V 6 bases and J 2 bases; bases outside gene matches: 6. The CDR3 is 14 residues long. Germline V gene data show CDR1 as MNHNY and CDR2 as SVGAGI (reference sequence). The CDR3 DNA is TGTGCCAGCAGCCGACAGGGTAGAAACACTGAAGCTTTCTTT. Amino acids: CASSRQGRNTEAFF.

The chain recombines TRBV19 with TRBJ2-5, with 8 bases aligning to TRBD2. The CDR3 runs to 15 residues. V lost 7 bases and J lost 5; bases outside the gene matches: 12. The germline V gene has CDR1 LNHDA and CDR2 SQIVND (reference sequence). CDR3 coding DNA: TGTGCCAGTACAAGGGGTAGCGGGATTGGGGAGACCCAGTACTTC. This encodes CASTRGSGIGETQYF.

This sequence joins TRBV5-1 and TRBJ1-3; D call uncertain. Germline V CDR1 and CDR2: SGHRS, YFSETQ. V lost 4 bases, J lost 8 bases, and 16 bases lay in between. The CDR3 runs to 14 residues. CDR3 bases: TGCGCCAGCAGCCCCTGGAGCCCCTTAGACACCATATATTTT. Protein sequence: CASSPWSPLDTIYF.

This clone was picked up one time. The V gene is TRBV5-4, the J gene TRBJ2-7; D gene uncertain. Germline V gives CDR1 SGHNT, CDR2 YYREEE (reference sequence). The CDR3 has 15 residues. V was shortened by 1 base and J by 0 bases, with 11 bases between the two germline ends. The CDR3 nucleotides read TGTGCCAGCAGCTTGCGCGGAGATCCCTCCTACGAGCAGTACTTC. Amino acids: CASSLRGDPSYEQYF. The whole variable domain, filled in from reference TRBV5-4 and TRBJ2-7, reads ETGVTQSPTHLIKTRGQQVTLRCSSQSGHNTVSWYQQALGQGPQFIFQYYREEENGRGNFPPRFSGLQFPNYSSELNVNALELDDSALYLCASSLRGDPSYEQYFGPGTRLTVT.

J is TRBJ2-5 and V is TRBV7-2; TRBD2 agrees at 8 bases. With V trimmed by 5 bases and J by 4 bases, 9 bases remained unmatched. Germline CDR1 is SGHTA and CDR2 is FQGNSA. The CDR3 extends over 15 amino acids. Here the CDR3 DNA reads TGTGCCAGCAGCGGTGTGCATCTAGCGGGAGAGACCCAGTACTTC. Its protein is CASSGVHLAGETQYF.

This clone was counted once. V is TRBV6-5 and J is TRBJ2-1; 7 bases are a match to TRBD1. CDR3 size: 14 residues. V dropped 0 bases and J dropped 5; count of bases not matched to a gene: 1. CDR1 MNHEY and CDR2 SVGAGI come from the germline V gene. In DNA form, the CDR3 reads TGTGCCAGCAGTTACTCGACAGGGAACAATGAGCAGTTCTTC. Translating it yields CASSYSTGNNEQFF.

CDR3 residues: CASSAPGTGNHEQYF. The CDR3 DNA reads TGTGCCAGCAGCGCCCCAGGGACAGGGAACCACGAGCAGTACTTC. The chain is built from TRBV7-8 and TRBJ2-7; 9 bases agree with TRBD1. The CDR3 is 15 amino acids. Trimming took 5 bases from V and 5 from J; bases not matched to a gene: 10. Germline-derived CDR1 and CDR2 are SGHVS and FQNEAQ.

CDR3 sequence reads: CASSLVAGWAYEQYF. DNA for the CDR3: TGCGCCAGCAGCTTGGTGGCAGGATGGGCCTACGAGCAGTACTTC. The rearrangement joins TRBV5-1 to TRBJ2-7; no definite D call. This CDR3 is 15 amino acids long. The V gene lost 0 bases and the J gene lost 2 bases, with 12 bases spanning the gap. CDR1 is SGHRS, CDR2 YFSETQ, per germline. Supplemented by reference TRBV5-1 and TRBJ2-7, the full variable domain reads KAGVTQTPRYLIKTRGQQVTLSCSPISGHRSVSWYQQTPGQGLQFLFEYFSETQRNKGNFPGRFSGRQFSNSRSEMNVSTLELGDSALYLCASSLVAGWAYEQYFGPGTRLTVT.

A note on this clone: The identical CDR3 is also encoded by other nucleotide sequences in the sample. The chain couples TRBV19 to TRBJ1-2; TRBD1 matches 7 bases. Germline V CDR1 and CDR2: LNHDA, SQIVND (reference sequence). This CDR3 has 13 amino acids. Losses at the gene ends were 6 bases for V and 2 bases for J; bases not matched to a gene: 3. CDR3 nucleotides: TGTGCCAGTAGCGTACAGGGGAACTATGGCTACACCTTC. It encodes CASSVQGNYGYTF.

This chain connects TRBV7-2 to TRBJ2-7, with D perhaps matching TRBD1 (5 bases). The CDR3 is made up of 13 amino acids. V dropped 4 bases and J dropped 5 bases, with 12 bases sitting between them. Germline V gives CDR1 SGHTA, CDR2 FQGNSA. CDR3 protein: CASSSTVTNEQYF. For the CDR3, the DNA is TGTGCCAGCAGCTCGACAGTTACCAACGAGCAGTACTTC.

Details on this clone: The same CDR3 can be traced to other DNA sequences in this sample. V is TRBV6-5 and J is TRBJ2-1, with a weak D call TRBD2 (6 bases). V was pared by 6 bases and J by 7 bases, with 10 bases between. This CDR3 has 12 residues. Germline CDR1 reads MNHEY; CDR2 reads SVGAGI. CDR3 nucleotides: TGTGCCAGCAGCCCTGGGGGGAATGAGCAGTTCTTC. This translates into CASSPGGNEQFF.

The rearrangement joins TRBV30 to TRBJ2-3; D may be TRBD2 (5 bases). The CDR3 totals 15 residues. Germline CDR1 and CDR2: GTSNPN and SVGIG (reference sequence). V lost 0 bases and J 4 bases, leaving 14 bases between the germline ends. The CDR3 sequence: CAWSVGGGTADTQYF. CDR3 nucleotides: TGTGCCTGGAGTGTAGGCGGAGGCACGGCAGATACGCAGTATTTT. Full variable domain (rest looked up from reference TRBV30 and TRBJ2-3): SQTIHQWPATLVQPVGSPLSLECTVEGTSNPNLYWYRQAAGRGLQLLFYSVGIGQISSEVPQNLSASRPQDRQFILSSKKLLLSDSGFYLCAWSVGGGTADTQYFGPGTRLTVL.

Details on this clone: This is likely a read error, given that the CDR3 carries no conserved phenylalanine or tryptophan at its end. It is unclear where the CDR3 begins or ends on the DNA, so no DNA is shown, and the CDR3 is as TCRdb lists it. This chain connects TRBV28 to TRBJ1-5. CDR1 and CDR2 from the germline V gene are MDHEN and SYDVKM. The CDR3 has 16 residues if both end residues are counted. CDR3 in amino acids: CASSLCLQRRSPSEPG.

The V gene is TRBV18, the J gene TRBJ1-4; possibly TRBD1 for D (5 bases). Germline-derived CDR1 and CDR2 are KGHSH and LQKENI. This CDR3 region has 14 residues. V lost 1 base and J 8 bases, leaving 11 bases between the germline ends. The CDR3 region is CASSPLTGGEKLFF. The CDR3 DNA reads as TGTGCCAGCTCACCACTAACAGGTGGCGAAAAACTGTTTTTT.

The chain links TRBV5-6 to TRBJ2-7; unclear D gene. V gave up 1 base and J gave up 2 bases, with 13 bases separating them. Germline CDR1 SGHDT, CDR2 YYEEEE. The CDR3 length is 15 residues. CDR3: CASSLSDHRAYEQYF. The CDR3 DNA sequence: TGTGCCAGCAGCTTGTCCGACCACAGAGCCTACGAGCAGTACTTC.

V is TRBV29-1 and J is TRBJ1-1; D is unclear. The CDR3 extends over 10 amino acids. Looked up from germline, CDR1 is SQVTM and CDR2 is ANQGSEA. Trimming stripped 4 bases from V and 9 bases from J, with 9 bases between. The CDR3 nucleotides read TGCAGCGTTGTAGGAGGAAAAGCTTTCTTT. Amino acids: CSVVGGKAFF.

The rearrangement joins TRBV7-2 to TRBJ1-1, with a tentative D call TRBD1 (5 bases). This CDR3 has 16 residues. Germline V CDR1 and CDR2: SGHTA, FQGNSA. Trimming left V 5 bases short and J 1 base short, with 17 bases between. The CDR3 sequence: CASSDDPRGANTEAFF. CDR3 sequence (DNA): TGTGCCAGCAGCGACGATCCTAGGGGTGCGAACACTGAAGCTTTCTTT.

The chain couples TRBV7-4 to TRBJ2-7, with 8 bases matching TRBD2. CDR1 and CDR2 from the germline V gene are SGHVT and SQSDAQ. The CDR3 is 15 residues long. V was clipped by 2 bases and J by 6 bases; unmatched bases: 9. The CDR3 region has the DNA TGTGCCAGCAGCTTACAGAGCGGGAGCCTTTTCGAGCAGTACTTC. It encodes CASSLQSGSLFEQYF.

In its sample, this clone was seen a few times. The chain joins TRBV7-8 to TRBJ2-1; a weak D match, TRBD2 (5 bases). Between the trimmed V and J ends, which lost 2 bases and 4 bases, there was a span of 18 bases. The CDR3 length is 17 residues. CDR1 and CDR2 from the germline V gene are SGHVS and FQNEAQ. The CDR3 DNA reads TGTGCCAGCAGCTTAAGGGTGGGTGCGGGTTTGTACAATGAGCAGTTCTTC. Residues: CASSLRVGAGLYNEQFF. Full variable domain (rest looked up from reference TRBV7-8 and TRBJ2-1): GAGVSQSPRYKVAKRGQDVALRCDPISGHVSLFWYQQALGQGPEFLTYFQNEAQLDKSGLPSDRFFAERPEGSVSTLKIQRTQQEDSAVYLCASSLRVGAGLYNEQFFGPGTRLTVL.

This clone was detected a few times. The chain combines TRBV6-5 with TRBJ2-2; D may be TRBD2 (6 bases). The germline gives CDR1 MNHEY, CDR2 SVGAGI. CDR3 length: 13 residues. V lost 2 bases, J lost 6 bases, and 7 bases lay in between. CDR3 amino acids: CASSYTSSGELFF. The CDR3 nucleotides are TGTGCCAGCAGTTACACTAGCTCCGGGGAGCTGTTTTTT.

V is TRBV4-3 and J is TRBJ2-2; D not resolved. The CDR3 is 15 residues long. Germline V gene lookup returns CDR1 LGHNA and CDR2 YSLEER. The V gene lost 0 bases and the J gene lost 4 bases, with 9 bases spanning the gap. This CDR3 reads CASSQDRVFTGELFF. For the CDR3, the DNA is TGCGCCAGCAGCCAAGATCGGGTGTTCACCGGGGAGCTGTTTTTT.

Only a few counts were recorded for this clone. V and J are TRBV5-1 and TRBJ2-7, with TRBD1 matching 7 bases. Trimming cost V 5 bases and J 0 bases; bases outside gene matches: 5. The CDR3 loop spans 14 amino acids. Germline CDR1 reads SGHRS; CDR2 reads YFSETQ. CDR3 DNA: TGCGCCAGCAGAGGGGACAGCCACTCCTACGAGCAGTACTTC. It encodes CASRGDSHSYEQYF.

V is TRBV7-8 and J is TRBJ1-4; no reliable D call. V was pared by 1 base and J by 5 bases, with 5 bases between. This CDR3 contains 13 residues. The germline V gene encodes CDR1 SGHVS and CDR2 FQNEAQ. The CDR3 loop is CASSLDGNEKLFF. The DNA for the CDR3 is TGTGCCAGCAGCTTAGACGGGAATGAAAAACTGTTTTTT. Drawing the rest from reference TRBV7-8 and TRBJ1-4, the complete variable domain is GAGVSQSPRYKVAKRGQDVALRCDPISGHVSLFWYQQALGQGPEFLTYFQNEAQLDKSGLPSDRFFAERPEGSVSTLKIQRTQQEDSAVYLCASSLDGNEKLFFGSGTQLSVL.

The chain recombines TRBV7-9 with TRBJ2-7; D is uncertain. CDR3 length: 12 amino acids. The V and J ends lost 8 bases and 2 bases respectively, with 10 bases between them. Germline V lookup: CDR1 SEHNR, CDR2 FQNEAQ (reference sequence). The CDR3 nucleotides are TGTGCCAGCGGCCCCGCCACCTACGAGCAGTACTTC. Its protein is CASGPATYEQYF.